This passage covers 2 T cell receptor beta chains from one sample sequenced in a study of control samples from healthy donors and cancer patients. The table came from immunoSEQ multiplex PCR; TCRdb's copy has only in-frame clones and leaves some out. Altogether 100,000 or so clones are present, 86% being singletons, with the ten largest covering 1.3%. Sequencing used blood. The receptors were gathered from a woman aged 45-65 years in good health.

The chain combines TRBV28 with TRBJ2-3, with 7 nucleotides matching TRBD2. V shed 6 bases and J 4 bases; nucleotides not matched to a gene: 10. This CDR3 is 15 amino acids long. Germline V gives CDR1 MDHEN, CDR2 SYDVKM. DNA of the CDR3: TGTGCCAGCAGGCCCCGGAGCGCGGGAGCAGATACGCAGTATTTT. Protein: CASRPRSAGADTQYF.

This clone turned up a few times. The chain employs TRBV18 and TRBJ2-1; TRBD2 aligns across 12 bases. CDR1 KGHSH and CDR2 LQKENI come from the germline V gene. CDR3 length: 16 amino acids. Trimming at V came to 4 bases and at J to 1 base, leaving 2 bases not matched to a gene. DNA for the CDR3: TGTGCCAGCTCACTGACTAGCGGGGGATCCTACAATGAGCAGTTCTTC. It codes for CASSLTSGGSYNEQFF.